The rows below give T cell receptor beta chains drawn from one sample of a study of shared clonotypes between healthy human individuals. Measured with immunoSEQ multiplex PCR; TCRdb has only the in-frame clones, and not every one. The sample lists hundreds of thousands of clones, about 96% occurring once. Sequenced: naive CD8+ T cells sorted from blood. The receptors stem from a woman in her 30s in good health. The CDR3 runs from the conserved cysteine through the conserved F or W. D genes are given only for firm matches. The size field is filled for only some rows; it gives once, few, many or a size class.

-	TRBV11-3	TRBJ2-1	-	TGTGCCAGCAGCCTCGATTCGAGGGAAAGGAGCTCCTACAATGAGCAGTTCTTC	CASSLDSRERSSYNEQFF
-	TRBV6-1	TRBJ1-3	-	TGTGCCAGCAGTGAAAAGGGGAACTCTGGAAACACCATATATTTT	CASSEKGNSGNTIYF
-	TRBV5-1	TRBJ2-1	-	TGCGCCAGCAGCTCATGGGACGTACGGGCTAATGAGCAGTTCTTC	CASSSWDVRANEQFF
TRBD2	TRBV11-2	TRBJ2-1	-	TGTGCCAGCAGCTTGGGACTAGCGGGAGGGAATGAGCAGTTCTTC	CASSLGLAGGNEQFF
-	TRBV7-6	TRBJ2-2	-	TGTGCCAGCAGCCAAATAGGAGAGATAAACACCGGGGAGCTGTTTTTT	CASSQIGEINTGELFF
-	TRBV11-2	TRBJ2-7	-	TGTGCCAGCAGCTCGCAGGGAATCCCCTCCTACGAGCAGTACTTC	CASSSQGIPSYEQYF
-	TRBV27	TRBJ2-1	-	TGTGCCAGCAGTTTATCGATCCGTAATGAGCAGTTCTTC	CASSLSIRNEQFF
-	TRBV27	TRBJ1-1	-	TGTGCCAGCAGTCCCTACCGCTTGAACACTGAAGCTTTCTTT	CASSPYRLNTEAFF
TRBD1	TRBV6-6	TRBJ1-5	-	TGTGCCAGCAATGGCGGAACAGGGGTGAGCAATCAGCCCCAGCATTTT	CASNGGTGVSNQPQHF
-	TRBV28	TRBJ2-6	-	TGTGCCAGCAGTTCCCCCCTTGCAGCCTCTGGGGCCAACGTCCTGACTTTC	CASSSPLAASGANVLTF
TRBD1	TRBV28	TRBJ1-1	-	TGTGCCAGCAGTCCCCCGGACAGGGCGAACACTGAAGCTTTCTTT	CASSPPDRANTEAFF
-	TRBV6-1	TRBJ1-2	-	TGTGCCAGCAGTGGGCACGGCATCTCTGACTATGGCTACACCTTC	CASSGHGISDYGYTF
-	TRBV29-1	TRBJ2-2	-	TGCAGCGTTGAATTATGGGGCGATAACACCGGGGAGCTGTTTTTT	CSVELWGDNTGELFF
TRBD2	TRBV5-1	TRBJ2-1	-	TGCGCCAGCAGCTTGGAGGGACTAGCGGGAGGGGATGAGCAGTTCTTC	CASSLEGLAGGDEQFF
TRBD2	TRBV5-1	TRBJ2-2	-	TGCGCCAGCAGCGGGGGACTAGCGGGAGGTGACACCGGGGAGCTGTTTTTT	CASSGGLAGGDTGELFF
-	TRBV27	TRBJ1-5	-	TGTGCCAGCAGTTTAGGGGGGGATCAGCCCCAGCATTTT	CASSLGGDQPQHF
-	TRBV13	TRBJ2-2	-	TGTGCCAGCAGCTCCAGGGTTACTTACACCGGGGAGCTGTTTTTT	CASSSRVTYTGELFF
-	TRBV4-1	TRBJ2-7	-	TGCGCCAGCAGCCAAGACCCCCCCGGGGGTTGGGTGAAAGAGCAGTACTTC	CASSQDPPGGWVKEQYF
TRBD1	TRBV27	TRBJ1-2	-	TGTGCCAGCCGACCACGGACAGGGGCGGGCTATGGCTACACCTTC	CASRPRTGAGYGYTF
-	TRBV27	TRBJ2-1	-	TGTGCCAGCACCGGGGGTGTGAATGAGCAGTTCTTC	CASTGGVNEQFF
-	TRBV7-7	TRBJ2-1	-	TGTGCCAGCAGCTTAGGGCTAGGTGGGCACGGTGAGCAGTTCTTC	CASSLGLGGHGEQFF
-	TRBV27	TRBJ1-2	-	TGTGCCAGCAGAGGGAGCCTCTATGGCTACACCTTC	CASRGSLYGYTF
-	TRBV10-1	TRBJ2-1	-	TGCGCCAGCAGTGAGTACTTGGTCAGGATCAATGAGCAGTTCTTC	CASSEYLVRINEQFF
-	TRBV19	TRBJ1-5	-	TGTGCCAGTAGTATCGGGGTTCGTCAGCCCCAGCATTTT	CASSIGVRQPQHF
-	TRBV6-5	TRBJ2-7	-	TGTGCCAGCAGCCTAGGACGGTCATACGAGCAGTACTTC	CASSLGRSYEQYF
-	TRBV7-9	TRBJ1-2	-	TGTGCCAGCACCCCATCGGGGGGAGGATCTATGGGCTACACCTTC	CASTPSGGGSMGYTF
TRBD1	TRBV6-6	TRBJ2-1	-	TGTGCCAGCAGACTACAGGGGGCCCACAATGAGCAGTTCTTC	CASRLQGAHNEQFF
-	TRBV29-1	TRBJ2-1	-	TGCAGCGCACGGGCTTGGGGAGGCGATGAGCAGTTCTTC	CSARAWGGDEQFF
-	TRBV11-2	TRBJ2-7	-	TGTGCCAGCAGGTCCTGGAGCTCCTACGAGCAGTACTTC	CASRSWSSYEQYF
-	TRBV5-1	TRBJ2-7	-	TGCGCCAGCAGCTTGGCCTCCGGCGGTAGCTCCTACGAGCAGTACTTC	CASSLASGGSSYEQYF
TRBD2	TRBV27	TRBJ2-7	once	TGTGCCAGCAGCTTAGCGGGAGGGGCAAACGAGCAGTACTTC	CASSLAGGANEQYF
-	TRBV27	TRBJ2-1	-	TGTGCCAGCAGTTTATTAGGGGGGTCTTCTGAAAGGGGTTTAAATGAGCAGTTCTTC	CASSLLGGSSERGLNEQFF
-	TRBV14	TRBJ1-2	-	TGTGCCAGCAGTCACACGAACAAGCCGAAGGTGGGCTACACCTTC	CASSHTNKPKVGYTF
-	TRBV5-1	TRBJ2-6	-	TGCGCCAGCAGCCAAGGACGGGTCTCTGGGGCCAACGTCCTGACTTTC	CASSQGRVSGANVLTF
TRBD1	TRBV7-6	TRBJ2-7	-	TGTGCCAGCAGCCCGACAGGGCTCGACGAGCAGTACTTC	CASSPTGLDEQYF
TRBD2	TRBV7-2	TRBJ2-5	-	TGTGCCAGCAGCTCCTGGACTAGCGGGAAACAAGAGACCCAGTACTTC	CASSSWTSGKQETQYF
TRBD2	TRBV9	TRBJ2-3	-	TGTGCCAGCAGAGCGGGAGGGACAGATACGCAGTATTTT	CASRAGGTDTQYF
TRBD2	TRBV9	TRBJ2-1	-	TGTGCCAGCAGCCCCGGGGGGGGCGGGACGAATGAGCAGTTCTTC	CASSPGGGGTNEQFF
-	TRBV7-8	TRBJ1-3	-	TGTGCCAGCAGCTTAGATGGGGGGCCCTCCTCTGGAAACACCATATATTTT	CASSLDGGPSSGNTIYF
TRBD2	TRBV15	TRBJ2-1	-	TGTGCCACCAGCAGAGAGACCCGGGAGGGCGATTACAATGAGCAGTTCTTC	CATSRETREGDYNEQFF
TRBD2	TRBV27	TRBJ2-3	-	TGTGCCAGCAGTACTAGCGGTTTAGACACAGATACGCAGTATTTT	CASSTSGLDTDTQYF
-	TRBV19	TRBJ1-5	-	TGTGCCAGTAGTATAGGGGCGGACCCCGGAGGGCAGCCCCAGCATTTT	CASSIGADPGGQPQHF
TRBD1	TRBV5-6	TRBJ2-7	-	TGTGCCAGCAGCCAATCGACAGGGAGACCCTACGAGCAGTACTTC	CASSQSTGRPYEQYF
-	TRBV7-8	TRBJ1-2	-	TGTGCCAGAAAGGTGAGGGGGGTCGTTTGCTATGGCTACACCTTC	CARKVRGVVCYGYTF
-	TRBV6-5	TRBJ2-2	once	TGTGCCAGCAGTCCAGAGAACACCGGGGAGCTGTTTTTT	CASSPENTGELFF
TRBD1	TRBV27	TRBJ1-5	-	TGTGCCAGCAGGATGGGGACAGTTGAGGGTCAGCCCCAGCATTTT	CASRMGTVEGQPQHF
-	TRBV29-1	TRBJ1-1	-	TGCAGCGTTCGAATCTCTCCAGCGACTAACACTGAAGCTTTCTTT	CSVRISPATNTEAFF
TRBD1	TRBV27	TRBJ2-7	-	TGTGCCAGCAGCACGACAGGGTGGGACGAGCAGTACTTC	CASSTTGWDEQYF
TRBD1	TRBV9	TRBJ1-2	-	TGTGCCAGCAGCCCATCGACAGGGGGCGAGCTTAACTATGGCTACACCTTC	CASSPSTGGELNYGYTF
-	TRBV4-1	TRBJ2-7	-	TGCGCCAGCAGCCAAGCGTCCGGGACTCCCTCCTACGAGCAGTACTTC	CASSQASGTPSYEQYF
TRBD2	TRBV2	TRBJ2-4	-	TGTGCCAGCAGTGACGTACTAGCGGGAGTCAAAAACATTCAGTACTTC	CASSDVLAGVKNIQYF
-	TRBV12-1	TRBJ2-2	-	TGTGCCAGCCCGCCACCCAGCGTCAACACCGGGGAGCTGTTTTTT	CASPPPSVNTGELFF